What follows are 9 T cell receptor beta chains derived from one specimen sequenced in a study of blood T cell repertoires in COVID-19 (dated by TCRdb to 2020 to 2021). Libraries were prepared through the immunoSEQ multiplex PCR assay. In its TCRdb copy, this immuneACCESS table keeps in-frame sequences only and misses some clones. Where compared with another copy, unresolved V genes explain less than half of these, and the others have no known cause. This sample holds more than 300,000 clones; 87% were observed only once. The top ten clonotypes cover approximately 5.3% of the sample. The specimen sequenced was PBMCs or T cells enriched from blood (not recorded which). The source is a woman in her 30s who had recovered from COVID-19.

The CDR3 reads CAWSADRVGEQYF. The CDR3 DNA reads TGTGCCTGGAGTGCGGACAGGGTAGGCGAGCAGTACTTC. The chain employs TRBV30 and TRBJ2-7, with 8 bases aligning to TRBD1. Per germline, CDR1 GTSNPN and CDR2 SVGIG (reference sequence). J lost 6 bases, V lost 1 base, and 5 bases had no gene match. This CDR3 has 13 amino acids. Complete variable domain (other parts from reference TRBV30 and TRBJ2-7): SQTIHQWPATLVQPVGSPLSLECTVEGTSNPNLYWYRQAAGRGLQLLFYSVGIGQISSEVPQNLSASRPQDRQFILSSKKLLLSDSGFYLCAWSADRVGEQYFGPGTRLTVT.

This chain joins TRBV18 and TRBJ2-3; 11 bases match TRBD2. This CDR3 is built from 15 residues. Germline trimming cut 6 bases from V and 2 bases from J; bases unmatched to any gene: 4. The germline gives CDR1 KGHSH, CDR2 LQKENI. The DNA of the CDR3 is TGTGCCAGCTCGCCGGGACTAGCGGTCACAGATACGCAGTATTTT. This sequence encodes CASSPGLAVTDTQYF.

V gene TRBV11-3 combines with J gene TRBJ2-1; D is perhaps TRBD1 (5 bases). The CDR3 sequence is 14 residues long. Trimming stripped 4 bases from V and 9 bases from J, with 16 bases between. The germline CDR1 and CDR2 sequences are SGHNT and YENEEA. CDR3 nucleotides: TGTGCCAGCAGCTCGCGGAATCAGGGTAGTGAGCAGTTCTTC. It translates to CASSSRNQGSEQFF.

This clone was recorded once. The chain joins TRBV27 to TRBJ2-6; the match to TRBD1 covers 7 bases. V shed 3 bases, J shed 4 bases, and the junction held 9 bases outside the gene matches. Germline CDR1 reads MNHEY; CDR2 reads SMNVEV (reference sequence). CDR3 length equals 17 residues. CDR3 coding DNA: TGTGCCAGCAGTTTGGCCCCCGGACAGGCAGGGGCCAACGTCCTGACTTTC. Protein sequence: CASSLAPGQAGANVLTF.

This clone was counted a few times. The chain links TRBV12-3 or TRBV12-4 to TRBJ2-7, with 7 bases aligning to TRBD1. Trimming took 4 bases from V and 5 from J; bases not matched to a gene: 5. The CDR3 totals 13 residues. In DNA form, the CDR3 reads TGTGCCAGCAGTTATGACAGGGTTCACGAGCAGTACTTC. It specifies CASSYDRVHEQYF.

J is TRBJ2-2 and V is TRBV12-3 or TRBV12-4; no firm D call. This CDR3 comprises 13 residues. Trimming pared 5 bases from V and 8 bases from J, leaving 12 bases between. Here the CDR3 DNA reads TGTGCCAGCAGTCTGGCCCTCGTTGGGGAGCTGTTTTTT. Its protein product is CASSLALVGELFF.

This clone turned up a few times. The V gene is TRBV30, the J gene TRBJ1-5; D uncertain. Trimming stripped 1 base from V and 7 bases from J, with 11 bases between. The germline V gene encodes CDR1 GTSNPN and CDR2 SVGIG (reference sequence). This CDR3 has 13 residues. The CDR3 spells CAWSGGNGQPQHF. The CDR3 DNA is TGTGCCTGGAGTGGAGGGAATGGCCAGCCCCAGCATTTT. Combining the CDR3 with reference TRBV30 and TRBJ1-5 gives the whole variable domain SQTIHQWPATLVQPVGSPLSLECTVEGTSNPNLYWYRQAAGRGLQLLFYSVGIGQISSEVPQNLSASRPQDRQFILSSKKLLLSDSGFYLCAWSGGNGQPQHFGDGTRLSIL.

V and J are TRBV9 and TRBJ1-4, with D possibly matching TRBD1 (6 bases). CDR3 length: 15 amino acids. Between the trimmed V and J ends, which lost 0 bases and 8 bases, there was a span of 14 bases. The germline CDR1 and CDR2 sequences are SGDLS and YYNGEE. Written as DNA, the CDR3 is TGTGCCAGCAGCGTAGCGGCAGGGGAGGGCGAAAAACTGTTTTTT. Amino acid sequence: CASSVAAGEGEKLFF.

This rearrangement joins TRBV19 to TRBJ2-5, with 11 positions matching TRBD2. V lost 6 bases to trimming and J lost 5 bases; unmatched junction nucleotides: 11. CDR1 is LNHDA, CDR2 SQIVND, per germline (reference sequence). The CDR3 totals 16 residues. The CDR3: CASSPGLAGGRETQYF. CDR3 bases: TGTGCCAGTAGCCCGGGGCTAGCGGGGGGCCGGGAGACCCAGTACTTC.